This entry lists 4 T cell receptor beta chains sequenced from one sample in a study of blood T cell repertoires in COVID-19. Assay used: immunoSEQ multiplex PCR; TCRdb lists only in-frame clones, some missing. The data show hundreds of thousands of clones, approximately 85% seen once. The sequenced material came from peripheral blood. The origin of the receptors is a human donor in a cohort sampled during active COVID-19.

This sequence joins TRBV5-4 and TRBJ1-4; TRBD1 is a possible D gene (6 bases). Looked up from germline, CDR1 is SGHNT and CDR2 is YYREEE (reference sequence). V lost 6 bases, J lost 3 bases, and 15 bases lay in between. CDR3 size: 15 residues. For the CDR3, the DNA is TGTGCCAGCATCCCAGGGGACACATCTAATGAAAAACTGTTTTTT. Residues: CASIPGDTSNEKLFF.

The gene calls are TRBV5-6 and TRBJ2-6; tentative D call: TRBD1 (6 bases). The length of the CDR3 is 16 residues. Trimming cost V 1 base and J 7 bases, with 15 bases left between them. Germline V gene lookup returns CDR1 SGHDT and CDR2 YYEEEE. CDR3 loop: CASSLLPGVFANVLTF. The CDR3 coding sequence is TGTGCCAGCAGCTTGTTACCAGGGGTGTTCGCCAACGTCCTGACTTTC.

The chain employs TRBV18 and TRBJ2-2, with 10 bases fitting TRBD2. V was pared by 5 bases and J by 7 bases, with 7 bases of the junction left unmatched. The CDR3 covers 15 residues. The germline gives CDR1 KGHSH, CDR2 LQKENI. CDR3 in DNA: TGTGCCAGCTCAGAGGGGACTAGCGACGTCGGGGAGCTGTTTTTT. It yields the protein CASSEGTSDVGELFF. Filled out from reference TRBV18 and TRBJ2-2, the complete variable domain reads NAGVMQNPRHLVRRRGQEARLRCSPMKGHSHVYWYRQLPEEGLKFMVYLQKENIIDESGMPKERFSAEFPKEGPSILRIQQVVRGDSAAYFCASSEGTSDVGELFFGEGSRLTVL.

This chain joins TRBV19 and TRBJ2-5; no reliable D call. Germline-derived CDR1 and CDR2 are LNHDA and SQIVND (reference sequence). Deletions cut 3 bases from V and 5 bases from J, with 10 bases between. This CDR3 has 13 amino acids. The DNA of the CDR3 is TGTGCCAGTAGTATTTATTCTTCGGAGACCCAGTACTTC. Its translation: CASSIYSSETQYF.